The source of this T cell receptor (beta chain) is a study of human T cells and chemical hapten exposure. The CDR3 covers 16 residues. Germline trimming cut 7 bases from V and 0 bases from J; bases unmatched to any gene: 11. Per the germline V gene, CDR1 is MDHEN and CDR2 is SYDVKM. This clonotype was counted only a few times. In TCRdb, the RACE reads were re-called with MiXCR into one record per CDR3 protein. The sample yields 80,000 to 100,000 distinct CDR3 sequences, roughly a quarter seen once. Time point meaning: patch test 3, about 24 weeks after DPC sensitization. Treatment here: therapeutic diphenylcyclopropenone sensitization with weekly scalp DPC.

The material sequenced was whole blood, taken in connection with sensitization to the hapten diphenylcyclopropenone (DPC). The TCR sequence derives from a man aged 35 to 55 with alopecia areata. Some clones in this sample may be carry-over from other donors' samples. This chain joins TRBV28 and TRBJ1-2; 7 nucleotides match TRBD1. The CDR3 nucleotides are TGTGCCAGCACACGGGACAGCGCTGATTCTAACTATGGCTACACCTTC. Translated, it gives CASTRDSADSNYGYTF.